These 13 T cell receptor beta chains came from one sample sequenced in a study of blood T cells in healthy people across ages. Combining a sample-barcoded 5' primer with a J-beta primer mix, a second PCR ran for about 7 to 11 cycles. TCRdb reanalysed the 5' RACE reads using MiXCR and keeps one entry per CDR3 protein. The sample lists around 1.5 million distinct CDR3 sequences, 55% to 75% occurring once. Sequences were obtained from blood. These receptors were taken from a man younger than 35 in good health.

This rearrangement joins TRBV5-5 to TRBJ1-5; D uncertain. The CDR3 runs to 15 residues. V lost 3 bases, J lost 0 bases, and 10 bases lay in between. Per the germline V gene, CDR1 is SGHKS and CDR2 is YYEKEE (reference sequence). CDR3 in amino acids: CASSYWSASNQPQHF. CDR3 sequence (DNA): TGTGCCAGCAGCTACTGGTCGGCTAGCAATCAGCCCCAGCATTTT.

The chain employs TRBV10-3 and TRBJ1-5; D perhaps matches TRBD1 (5 bases). The germline V gene encodes CDR1 ENHRY and CDR2 SYGVKD. With 0 bases removed from V and 1 base from J, the gap between germline ends came to 13 bases. The CDR3 sequence is 17 residues long. CDR3 amino acids: CAISESTRGLSNQPQHF. In DNA, the CDR3 is TGTGCCATCAGTGAGTCGACTCGGGGACTAAGCAATCAGCCCCAGCATTTT.

This chain connects TRBV4-2 to TRBJ2-3; D ambiguous. This CDR3 spans 15 amino acids. V lost 0 bases, J lost 2 bases, and 9 bases lay in between. Germline CDR1 is LGHNA and CDR2 is YNFKEQ. The DNA for the CDR3 is TGTGCCAGCAGCCAAGAAGTGGCACCCACAGATACGCAGTATTTT. This translates into CASSQEVAPTDTQYF.

V is TRBV12-3 or TRBV12-4 and J is TRBJ2-2; D call uncertain. The CDR3 runs to 14 residues. Trimming took off 8 bases at V and 1 base at J, with 11 bases between the two ends. This CDR3 is CASDGRLNTGELFF. CDR3 coding DNA: TGTGCCAGCGATGGGCGGTTGAACACCGGGGAGCTGTTTTTT.

This clonotype was found once. The gene calls are TRBV7-8 and TRBJ2-3, with D perhaps matching TRBD1 (6 bases). The germline V gene has CDR1 SGHVS and CDR2 FQNEAQ. The CDR3 runs to 16 residues. With 3 bases removed from V and 0 bases from J, the gap between germline ends came to 13 bases. The CDR3 here is CASSLGADPSTDTQYF. The CDR3 region has the DNA TGTGCCAGCAGCTTGGGGGCGGACCCTAGCACAGATACGCAGTATTTT.

This clonotype was seen more than once but under ten times. In nucleotides, the CDR3 is TGCGCCAGCAGACCTACAAATTTACTAGGGAATTCACCCCTCCACTTT. It translates to CASRPTNLLGNSPLHF. This chain links TRBV4-1 with TRBJ1-6, with no clear D. Per the germline V gene, CDR1 is MGHRA and CDR2 is YSYEKL. This CDR3 has 16 residues. V was shortened by 6 bases and J by 7 bases, with 19 bases between the two germline ends.

The CDR3 loop reads CASSFYLTPYEQYF. CDR3 in DNA: TGTGCCAGCAGTTTTTACCTAACCCCCTACGAGCAGTACTTC. The rearrangement uses TRBV6-2 or TRBV6-3 and TRBJ2-4, with D unclear. The end of the DNA fits TRBJ2-7 better, so the J call may be wrong. Per the germline V gene, CDR1 is MNHEY and CDR2 is SVGEGT. This CDR3 has 14 residues.

This clonotype was picked up a small number of times. This CDR3 is CASSQGLAGGEAEQFF. CDR3 bases: TGTGCCAGCAGCCAGGGACTAGCGGGAGGGGAGGCTGAGCAGTTCTTC. The V and J genes are TRBV3-1 and TRBJ2-1, with 16 bases matching TRBD2. The CDR3 extends over 16 amino acids. Unmatched junction bases numbered 5, after V lost 3 bases and J lost 9 bases. Germline V CDR1 and CDR2: LGHDT, YNNKEL (reference sequence).

This clonotype was seen only a few times. The chain combines TRBV7-2 with TRBJ2-4, with D possibly TRBD1 on 5 matching bases. V was pared by 3 bases and J by 7 bases, with 10 bases between. This CDR3 spans 13 amino acids. The germline gives CDR1 SGHTA, CDR2 FQGNSA. CDR3 residues: CASSFRQSNIQYF. The CDR3, as DNA: TGTGCCAGCAGCTTCAGACAGTCTAACATTCAGTACTTC.

V usage is TRBV2 and J usage is TRBJ1-4, with D perhaps matching TRBD1 (5 bases). The CDR3 has 13 residues. CDR1 is SNHLY, CDR2 FYNNEI, per germline. V lost 7 bases and J lost 4, with 10 bases in between. This CDR3 is CASTGQINEKLFF. Here the CDR3 DNA reads TGTGCCAGCACCGGACAAATTAATGAAAAACTGTTTTTT. The whole variable domain, filled in from reference TRBV2 and TRBJ1-4, reads EPEVTQTPSHQVTQMGQEVILRCVPISNHLYFYWYRQILGQKVEFLVSFYNNEISEKSEIFDDQFSVERPDGSNFTLKIRSTKLEDSAMYFCASTGQINEKLFFGSGTQLSVL.

This clonotype turned up a few times. The genes are TRBV27 and TRBJ2-7; D might be TRBD1 (6 bases). Between the trimmed V and J ends, which lost 2 bases and 2 bases, there was a span of 13 bases. The CDR3 runs 15 residues. Looked up from germline, CDR1 is MNHEY and CDR2 is SMNVEV (reference sequence). CDR3 DNA: TGTGCCAGCAGTTTAGCGACAGGCCTCCCCTACGAGCAGTACTTC. It codes for CASSLATGLPYEQYF.

The chain has TRBV12-3 or TRBV12-4 and TRBJ2-3, with 14 positions matching TRBD2. This CDR3 contains 19 residues. The V gene end was trimmed by 2 bases and the J gene end by 3 bases; junction bases not matched to a gene: 10. The CDR3 loop is CASSLRTSGGIESTDTQYF. CDR3 coding DNA: TGTGCCAGCAGTTTAAGGACTAGCGGGGGGATCGAGTCGACAGATACGCAGTATTTT.

This chain uses TRBV11-1 with TRBJ2-1; D not resolved. V lost 4 bases and J 10 bases, leaving 8 bases between the germline ends. The CDR3 is 11 residues long. The germline gives CDR1 SGHAT, CDR2 FQDESV (reference sequence). The CDR3 region has the DNA TGTGCCAGCAGCTCCCTAGTCGAGCAGTTCTTC. Translated, it gives CASSSLVEQFF.